Below, 22 T cell receptor beta chains from the same sample are listed, as sequenced in a study of early T cells in non-severe SARS-CoV-2 infection listed by TCRdb under 2021. Library generation was performed with 5' RACE. For sequencing, a NextSeq 500 was employed. The public reads were quality trimmed at Q25 with fastp and then assembled into clones with MiXCR by TCRdb, keeping productive beta chains. One record per CDR3 amino acid sequence lists the most common genes and DNA. Counted in this sample were approximately 65,000 distinct CDR3 sequences; less than 15% of them appeared once. The leading ten clones occupy under 2% of the sample. The sample comprised whole blood. Source of these receptors: an adult who was a healthcare worker with PCR-confirmed SARS-CoV-2 infection or an uninfected control (not recorded which).

This clonotype appeared a few times. The V and J genes are TRBV6-2 or TRBV6-3 and TRBJ2-1; 16 bases line up with TRBD2. V lost 8 bases and J lost 6; bases outside the gene matches: 10. The germline gives CDR1 MNHEY, CDR2 SVGEGT. This CDR3 spans 17 amino acids. Here the CDR3 reads CASRKGLAGGLGNEQFF. The CDR3 region has the DNA TGTGCCAGCCGGAAGGGACTAGCGGGGGGGCTCGGCAATGAGCAGTTCTTC.

This chain links TRBV20-1 with TRBJ1-1, with a weak D call TRBD1 (6 bases). The CDR3 consists of 16 residues. Trimming shortened V by 3 bases and J by 4 bases, and 21 bases separated the two germline ends. Germline lookup yields CDR1 DFQATT and CDR2 SNEGSKA (reference sequence). The CDR3 nucleotides are TGCAGTGCTAGCTCAGGGGACCGGGGCCCTGCCACTGAAGCTTTCTTT. It codes for CSASSGDRGPATEAFF.

V and J are TRBV14 and TRBJ1-1; D possibly corresponds to TRBD1 (5 bases). The germline V gene encodes CDR1 SGHDN and CDR2 FVKESK. The CDR3 has 15 residues. Trimming removed 4 bases at V and 4 bases at J, with 16 bases between. The DNA for the CDR3 is TGTGCCAGCAGCCTGGGGGGATGGACGGGCACTGAAGCTTTCTTT. It encodes CASSLGGWTGTEAFF.

CDR3 DNA: TGCAGTGCTAGAGATCGAGCGGGGATCTACAATGAGCAGTTCTTC. Protein: CSARDRAGIYNEQFF. The chain employs TRBV20-1 and TRBJ2-1; 7 bases match TRBD2. The length of the CDR3 is 15 residues. The germline CDR1 and CDR2 sequences are DFQATT and SNEGSKA (reference sequence). V was clipped by 0 bases and J by 3 bases; unmatched bases: 5.

The V gene is TRBV29-1, the J gene TRBJ2-1, with D uncertain. This CDR3 is 12 amino acids long. Germline V lookup: CDR1 SQVTM, CDR2 ANQGSEA. Trimming shortened V by 6 bases and J by 6 bases, and 12 bases separated the two germline ends. CDR3 in amino acids: CSVQVDFNEQFF. The CDR3 coding sequence is TGCAGCGTCCAGGTGGATTTCAATGAGCAGTTCTTC.

This clonotype was counted a few times. The CDR3 DNA follows: TGTGCCAGCAGTTACGGGACGGGGTACGAGCAGTACTTC. It yields the protein CASSYGTGYEQYF. The chain carries TRBV6-5 and TRBJ2-7, with D perhaps given as TRBD1 or TRBD2 (5 bases each). The CDR3 runs to 13 residues. The V end was cut by 2 bases, the J end by 4 bases, with 9 bases between. From germline, CDR1 is MNHEY and CDR2 SVGAGI.

This chain links TRBV6-5 with TRBJ1-1; D uncertain. The CDR3 is made up of 16 amino acids. CDR1 is MNHEY, CDR2 SVGAGI, per germline. The V end was cut by 6 bases, the J end by 6 bases, with 23 bases between. The CDR3 region has the DNA TGTGCCAGCAGCCATCGGACCCGAAGAGAGGTCCCTGAAGCTTTCTTT. Protein: CASSHRTRREVPEAFF.

This chain links TRBV11-2 with TRBJ1-6, with 7 bases identical to TRBD1. Germline V lookup: CDR1 SGHAT, CDR2 FQNNGV. V shed 8 bases and J 0 bases; nucleotides not matched to a gene: 7. The CDR3 runs 16 residues. The CDR3 nucleotides read TGTGCCAGCCTACAGGGGCTAAGCTCCTATAATTCACCCCTCCACTTT. Protein sequence: CASLQGLSSYNSPLHF.

Many counts were recorded for this clonotype. This chain joins TRBV3-1 and TRBJ2-1; a weak D match, TRBD2 (7 bases). The V gene's germline CDR1 is LGHDT and CDR2 YNNKEL (reference sequence). V was cut by 1 base and J by 6 bases, with 13 bases left in between. The CDR3 runs 15 residues. The CDR3 region has the DNA TGTGCCAGCAGCCAAGGGGCGGGGGCAAGCAATGAGCAGTTCTTC. Its translation is CASSQGAGASNEQFF.

This clonotype was detected ten times or more. The chain couples TRBV4-1 to TRBJ2-1, with D perhaps TRBD2 (6 bases). Germline V CDR1 and CDR2: MGHRA, YSYEKL. CDR3 length: 15 residues. V dropped 2 bases and J dropped 4 bases, with 12 bases sitting between them. DNA of the CDR3: TGCGCCAGCAGCCAACTCACCGGGACTTACAATGAGCAGTTCTTC. Translating gives CASSQLTGTYNEQFF.

V gene TRBV10-2 combines with J gene TRBJ2-7; D is ambiguous. V was pared by 4 bases and J by 3 bases, with 7 bases between. The CDR3 contains 12 residues. Germline V gene lookup returns CDR1 WSHSY and CDR2 SAAADI. The CDR3 DNA follows: TGCGCCAGCAGTGCCTACATCTACGAGCAGTACTTC. Its translation: CASSAYIYEQYF.

The count of this clonotype is one. This chain connects TRBV20-1 to TRBJ1-2; 7 bases are shared with TRBD1. Germline loops: CDR1 DFQATT, CDR2 SNEGSKA (reference sequence). V lost 0 bases, J lost 3 bases, and 4 bases stayed unmatched. This CDR3 has 14 amino acids. The CDR3 spells CSARDRQGDYGYTF. In DNA form, the CDR3 reads TGCAGTGCTAGAGATCGACAGGGTGACTATGGCTACACCTTC.

This chain connects TRBV7-2 to TRBJ2-7, with 10 bases that match TRBD2. This CDR3 has 14 amino acids. Unmatched junction bases numbered 7, after V lost 7 bases and J lost 4 bases. Germline assignment: CDR1 SGHTA and CDR2 FQGNSA. The CDR3 loop reads CASTDGTSVYEQYF. The CDR3 region has the DNA TGTGCCAGCACCGACGGGACTAGCGTGTACGAGCAGTACTTC. The complete variable domain, with remaining parts taken from reference TRBV7-2 and TRBJ2-7, reads GAGVSQSPSNKVTEKGKDVELRCDPISGHTALYWYRQSLGQGLEFLIYFQGNSAPDKSGLPSDRFSAERTGGSVSTLTIQRTQQEDSAVYLCASTDGTSVYEQYFGPGTRLTVT.

This clonotype was recorded many times. The chain employs TRBV10-3 and TRBJ2-3; D is perhaps TRBD1 or TRBD2 (5 bases each). The CDR3 length is 14 residues. The V gene lost 6 bases and the J gene lost 2 bases, with 12 bases spanning the gap. Germline loops: CDR1 ENHRY, CDR2 SYGVKD. The CDR3 DNA reads TGTGCCATCAGCGGGGACGCTGCCACAGATACGCAGTATTTT. Its protein is CAISGDAATDTQYF.

The chain carries TRBV7-9 and TRBJ1-4, with D tentatively TRBD1 (6 bases). CDR1 SEHNR and CDR2 FQNEAQ come from the germline V gene (reference sequence). The CDR3 spans 14 residues. Trimming shortened V by 5 bases and J by 8 bases, and 15 bases separated the two germline ends. For the CDR3, the DNA is TGTGCCAGCAGCGCGTCAGGGGAACAGGAAAAACTGTTTTTT. Protein: CASSASGEQEKLFF.

In this sample, this clonotype turned up many times. The chain links TRBV11-2 to TRBJ2-2, with 7 bases lining up with TRBD1. The V gene end was trimmed by 5 bases and the J gene end by 7 bases; junction bases not matched to a gene: 13. CDR3 size: 16 residues. CDR1 is SGHAT, CDR2 FQNNGV, per germline. CDR3 coding DNA: TGTGCCAGCAGCCCTAGTTCCGGGACAGTGGTCGGGGAGCTGTTTTTT. Translating gives CASSPSSGTVVGELFF.

V is TRBV10-2 and J is TRBJ1-6, with D unresolved. The germline gives CDR1 WSHSY, CDR2 SAAADI. Trimming pared 2 bases from V and 10 bases from J, leaving 15 bases between. The CDR3 is made up of 15 amino acids. The CDR3, as DNA: TGCGCCAGCAGTGAGGGACTTGGGGTCGGGTCACCCCTCCACTTT. Its translation is CASSEGLGVGSPLHF.

CDR3: CASSLVGGGVDEQFF. CDR3 bases: TGTGCCAGCAGCTTGGTTGGCGGGGGGGTTGATGAGCAGTTCTTC. The chain couples TRBV5-4 to TRBJ2-1; 9 bases match TRBD2. Germline V CDR1 and CDR2: SGHNT, YYREEE (reference sequence). Germline trimming cut 0 bases from V and 8 bases from J; bases unmatched to any gene: 6. The CDR3 runs 15 residues.

The J gene is TRBJ2-5, the V gene TRBV20-1; 8 nucleotides line up with TRBD2. The CDR3 sequence is 13 residues long. Germline CDR1 DFQATT, CDR2 SNEGSKA (reference sequence). V lost 5 bases to trimming and J lost 2 bases; unmatched junction nucleotides: 4. The CDR3 DNA is TGCAGTGCTGTTACTAGCGGACAAGAGACCCAGTACTTC. Its translation is CSAVTSGQETQYF.

This clonotype has more than one count but fewer than ten. The chain combines TRBV10-3 with TRBJ2-3; D perhaps matches TRBD2 (5 bases). The germline V and J ends were trimmed by 9 bases and 3 bases, with 10 bases remaining between them. Germline CDR1 ENHRY, CDR2 SYGVKD. This CDR3 is built from 12 residues. CDR3 protein: CAISSPTDTQYF. The DNA of the CDR3 is TGTGCCATTTCTAGCCCGACAGATACGCAGTATTTT.

The chain joins TRBV11-3 to TRBJ2-7; D is perhaps TRBD1 or TRBD2 (5 bases each). Germline lookup yields CDR1 SGHNT and CDR2 YENEEA. The CDR3 runs to 15 residues. The V end was cut by 6 bases, the J end by 3 bases, with 18 bases between. This CDR3 is CASRPGTFLFYEQYF. CDR3 coding DNA: TGTGCCAGCAGACCTGGGACGTTCTTGTTCTACGAGCAGTACTTC.

This clonotype was seen repeatedly, ten times or more. Sequence at one end of the junction differs from germline and may be a read error. The V gene is TRBV7-7, the J gene TRBJ2-2; D gene ambiguous. Germline assignment: CDR1 SSHAT and CDR2 FNYEAQ (reference sequence). This CDR3 has 12 amino acids. CDR3 DNA: TGTGCTAGCAGCAGTGGGGCCGGGGAGCTGTTTTTT. This codes for CASSSGAGELFF.